The clone carrying this T cell receptor beta chain was found many times. TCRdb reprocessed the PCR reads via MiXCR. The sample includes about 27,000 clones, about 16% of them seen just once. Before thyroid surgery, none of the patients had received any treatment. This sample is part of a study of metastatic and nonmetastatic thyroid tumors. Study as a whole: Samples came from malignant and benign thyroid patients, and repertoires were compared across blood and tumor or nodule tissue.

Germline lookup yields CDR1 SGDLS and CDR2 YYNGEE. The junction had 4 bases not matched to a gene; V was cut back by 4 bases and J by 4 bases. CDR3 length: 15 residues. The rearrangement uses TRBV9 and TRBJ2-1, with 11 bases aligning to TRBD2. The origin of this receptor is a male donor with papillary thyroid cancer or a benign thyroid nodule (not recorded which). Some clones in this sample may be carry-over from other donors' samples. Sequencing used blood. As DNA, the CDR3 is TGTGCCAGCAGCCTGGGACTAGCGGAGTACAATGAGCAGTTCTTC. It specifies CASSLGLAEYNEQFF. Looking up the rest from reference TRBV9 and TRBJ2-1 gives the full variable domain: DSGVTQTPKHLITATGQRVTLRCSPRSGDLSVYWYQQSLDQGLQFLIQYYNGEERAKGNILERFSAQQFPDLHSELNLSSLELGDSALYFCASSLGLAEYNEQFFGPGTRLTVL.